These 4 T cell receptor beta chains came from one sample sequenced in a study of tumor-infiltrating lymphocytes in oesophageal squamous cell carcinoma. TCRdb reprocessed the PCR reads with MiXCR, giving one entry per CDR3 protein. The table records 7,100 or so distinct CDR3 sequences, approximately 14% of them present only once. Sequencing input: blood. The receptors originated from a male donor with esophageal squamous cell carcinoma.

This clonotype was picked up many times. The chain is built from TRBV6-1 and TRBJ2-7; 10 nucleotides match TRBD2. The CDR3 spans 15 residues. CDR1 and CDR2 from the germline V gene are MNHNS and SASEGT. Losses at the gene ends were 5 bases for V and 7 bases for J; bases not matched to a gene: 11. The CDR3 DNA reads TGTGCCAGCAGTACATTAGCGGGGGGTCCTGATGAGCAGTACTTC. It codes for CASSTLAGGPDEQYF.

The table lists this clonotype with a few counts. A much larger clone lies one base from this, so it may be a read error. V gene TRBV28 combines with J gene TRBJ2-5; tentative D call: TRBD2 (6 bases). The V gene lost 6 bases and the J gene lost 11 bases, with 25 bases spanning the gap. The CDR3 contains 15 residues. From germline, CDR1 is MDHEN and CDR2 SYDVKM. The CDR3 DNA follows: TGTGCCAGCAGATCCTATCCGGGGGAGCACAATGAGCAGTACTTC. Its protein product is CASRSYPGEHNEQYF.

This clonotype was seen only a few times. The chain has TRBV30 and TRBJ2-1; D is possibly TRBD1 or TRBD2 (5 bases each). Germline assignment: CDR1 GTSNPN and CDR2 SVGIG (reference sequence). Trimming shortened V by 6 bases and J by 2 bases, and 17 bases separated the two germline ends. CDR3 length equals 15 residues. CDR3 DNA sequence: TGTGCCTGCCGCCCGGGGCGGAAGACCTACAATGAGCAGTTCTTC. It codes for CACRPGRKTYNEQFF.

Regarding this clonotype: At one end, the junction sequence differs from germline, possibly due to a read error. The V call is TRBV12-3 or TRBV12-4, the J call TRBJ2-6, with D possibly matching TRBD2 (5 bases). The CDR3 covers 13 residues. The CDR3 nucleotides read TGTGCCAGCAGTTTTCTAGCTGACTCGCCCCTCCACTTC. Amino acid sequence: CASSFLADSPLHF.